Below, 24 T cell receptor beta chains from the same sample are listed, as sequenced in a study of blood T cells in healthy people across ages. Alongside a J-beta primer mix, a sample-barcoded 5' primer served in a second PCR lasting about 7 to 12 cycles. TCRdb fed the 5' RACE reads into MiXCR, producing one record per CDR3 protein. The table lists approximately 2,000,000 distinct CDR3 sequences, roughly two fifths of them singletons. The source material was blood. The receptors shown here come from a human donor in good health.

This chain links TRBV7-2 with TRBJ2-5, with D possibly TRBD2 on 7 matching bases. Between the trimmed V and J ends, which lost 4 bases and 11 bases, there was a span of 20 bases. In germline, CDR1 is SGHTA, CDR2 FQGNSA. CDR3 length equals 14 residues. DNA of the CDR3: TGTGCCAGCAGCTCCTTGGGGGGGCCGAGGGAGCAGTACTTC. Protein sequence: CASSSLGGPREQYF.

This clonotype was observed a few times. The J gene is TRBJ2-1, the V gene TRBV20-1; 11 bases map to TRBD2. V lost 6 bases and J lost 4; bases outside the gene matches: 5. CDR3 size: 14 residues. Germline V gene sequence: CDR1 DFQATT, CDR2 SNEGSKA (reference sequence). CDR3 nucleotide sequence: TGCAGTGCACCACTAGCGGGAGAATACAATGAGCAGTTCTTC. Translating it yields CSAPLAGEYNEQFF.

This clonotype was counted only a few times. The V and J genes are TRBV15 and TRBJ2-7, with D unclear. Germline CDR1 LNHNV, CDR2 YYDKDF (reference sequence). CDR3 size: 14 residues. The germline V and J ends were trimmed by 2 bases and 3 bases, with 11 bases remaining between them. CDR3: CATSRPHQDYEQYF. The CDR3, as DNA: TGTGCCACCAGCAGACCCCACCAGGACTACGAGCAGTACTTC. The whole variable domain, remainder taken from reference TRBV15 and TRBJ2-7, is DAMVIQNPRYQVTQFGKPVTLSCSQTLNHNVMYWYQQKSSQAPKLLFHYYDKDFNNEADTPDNFQSRRPNTSFCFLDIRSPGLGDTAMYLCATSRPHQDYEQYFGPGTRLTVT.

The CDR3 bases are TGTGCCAGCAGCTTAGATCGCTTTGGGGGGACTGGCGAAAAACTGTTTTTT. Its protein product is CASSLDRFGGTGEKLFF. V usage is TRBV11-2 and J usage is TRBJ1-4; D is perhaps TRBD1 (5 bases). Germline CDR1 reads SGHAT; CDR2 reads FQNNGV. Trimming removed 0 bases at V and 8 bases at J, with 19 bases between. The CDR3 has 17 residues.

This clonotype was counted between two and nine times. This chain joins TRBV28 and TRBJ1-2, with TRBD1 identical over 8 bases. V gave up 2 bases and J gave up 9 bases; unmatched junction bases: 5. The CDR3 extends over 13 amino acids. Germline V gene lookup returns CDR1 MDHEN and CDR2 SYDVKM. DNA of the CDR3: TGTGCCAGCAGTTTAATCAGGGGGCAACGCTACACCTTC. Translated, it gives CASSLIRGQRYTF.

The chain employs TRBV7-9 and TRBJ1-2, with D hard to call. The CDR3 is 13 amino acids. The germline V gene encodes CDR1 SEHNR and CDR2 FQNEAQ (reference sequence). The ends were cut back, 5 bases at V and 2 bases at J, with 9 bases in the middle. The DNA of the CDR3 is TGTGCCAGCAGCAATTTGGCAAACTATGGCTACACCTTC. Residues: CASSNLANYGYTF.

The V gene is TRBV5-8, the J gene TRBJ2-4; 7 bases line up with TRBD1. Germline CDR1 reads SGHTS; CDR2 reads YDEGEE. The trim removed 4 bases at V and 7 bases at J, leaving 8 bases unmatched. The CDR3 spans 14 residues. The CDR3 loop reads CASSRQGLGNIQYF. As DNA, the CDR3 is TGTGCCAGCAGCCGACAGGGTTTGGGCAACATTCAGTACTTC.

The chain couples TRBV19 to TRBJ1-2, with 8 bases lining up with TRBD1. The germline gives CDR1 LNHDA, CDR2 SQIVND (reference sequence). The V and J ends lost 10 bases and 3 bases, in that order; junction bases with no gene match: 13. The CDR3 is made up of 15 amino acids. The chain's CDR3 is CATLPVTGVDYGYTF. Here the CDR3 DNA reads TGTGCCACCCTACCTGTGACAGGGGTCGACTATGGCTACACCTTC.

The chain links TRBV7-2 to TRBJ2-1; 7 nucleotides match TRBD2. This CDR3 spans 16 amino acids. The V segment lost 5 bases and the J segment 14 bases; nucleotides outside the gene matches: 21. Germline-derived CDR1 and CDR2 are SGHTA and FQGNSA. CDR3 sequence (DNA): TGTGCCAGCAGCACCGCTTCTAAATCTCTCGGGGGGTTGAAGTTCTTC. This gives the protein CASSTASKSLGGLKFF.

This clonotype was recorded a few times. The chain couples TRBV12-3 or TRBV12-4 to TRBJ2-5, with D perhaps matching TRBD2 (6 bases). CDR3 length equals 13 residues. Trimming cost V 6 bases and J 4 bases, with 12 bases left between them. This CDR3 reads CASRRLVGETQYF. Written as DNA, the CDR3 is TGTGCCAGCAGGAGACTAGTGGGAGAGACCCAGTACTTC.

The V call is TRBV20-1, the J call TRBJ1-6; D remains ambiguous. V lost 7 bases and J lost 7, with 17 bases in between. Germline lookup yields CDR1 DFQATT and CDR2 SNEGSKA (reference sequence). The CDR3 is 14 amino acids. CDR3 in DNA: TGCAGTGGATGGGAGGGCGTAGTGAATTCACCCCTCCACTTT. Its translation: CSGWEGVVNSPLHF.

This clonotype has only one observation. Sequence at one end of the junction differs from germline and may be a read error. This rearrangement joins TRBV7-2 to TRBJ2-5; D is possibly TRBD1 or TRBD2 (5 bases each). CDR1 and CDR2 from the germline V gene are SGHTA and FQGNSA. This CDR3 is built from 15 residues. The CDR3 protein is CASSLAVGDQEAQYF. The DNA for the CDR3 is TGTGCCAGCAGCTTAGCGGTCGGGGACCAAGAGGCCCAGTACTTC.

The rearrangement joins TRBV6-1 to TRBJ2-7, with D tentatively TRBD2 (5 bases). The CDR3 contains 13 residues. Trimming removed 8 bases from V and 1 base from J, with 12 bases in between. Germline assignment: CDR1 MNHNS and CDR2 SASEGT. The CDR3 reads CASRAAGSYEQYF. The CDR3 nucleotides read TGTGCCAGCCGAGCGGCAGGTTCCTACGAGCAGTACTTC.

This clonotype was detected ten times or more. The chain carries TRBV5-5 and TRBJ2-7; weak D call: TRBD2 (5 bases). The ends were cut back, 5 bases at V and 1 base at J, with 10 bases in the middle. Germline CDR1 reads SGHKS; CDR2 reads YYEKEE (reference sequence). The CDR3 is 13 amino acids. CDR3 in DNA: TGTGCCAGCAGTTTCGGGGAGTCCTACGAGCAGTACTTC. It encodes CASSFGESYEQYF.

The table lists this clonotype with a few counts. The chain is built from TRBV9 and TRBJ2-2; D possibly corresponds to TRBD1 (6 bases). In germline, CDR1 is SGDLS, CDR2 YYNGEE. This CDR3 comprises 15 residues. Trimming took off 0 bases at V and 4 bases at J, with 10 bases between the two ends. CDR3 nucleotides: TGTGCCAGCAGCGTAGCAGGGACACCCACCGGGGAGCTGTTTTTT. This encodes CASSVAGTPTGELFF. Full variable domain (remainder filled in from reference TRBV9 and TRBJ2-2): DSGVTQTPKHLITATGQRVTLRCSPRSGDLSVYWYQQSLDQGLQFLIQYYNGEERAKGNILERFSAQQFPDLHSELNLSSLELGDSALYFCASSVAGTPTGELFFGEGSRLTVL.

The gene calls are TRBV7-3 and TRBJ2-1, with TRBD2 matching 7 bases. The junction had 7 bases not matched to a gene; V was cut back by 4 bases and J by 4 bases. CDR1 is SGHTA and CDR2 is FQGTGA in the germline V gene. The CDR3 length is 15 residues. CDR3 sequence: CASSSGLPNYNEQFF. The DNA of the CDR3 is TGTGCCAGCAGCTCGGGACTACCTAATTACAATGAGCAGTTCTTC.

This clonotype was counted a few times. V and J are TRBV7-9 and TRBJ2-1, with D perhaps matching TRBD1 (5 bases). This CDR3 spans 14 amino acids. Germline V gene lookup returns CDR1 SEHNR and CDR2 FQNEAQ (reference sequence). Between the trimmed V and J ends, which lost 5 bases and 7 bases, there was a span of 15 bases. The chain's CDR3 is CASSLGAAPNEQFF. DNA for the CDR3: TGTGCCAGCAGCCTAGGGGCAGCTCCTAATGAGCAGTTCTTC.

This clonotype was detected only a few times. The rearrangement links TRBV7-2 to TRBJ1-2; possibly TRBD1 for D (6 bases). Trimming took off 4 bases at V and 5 bases at J, with 14 bases between the two ends. Per germline, CDR1 SGHTA and CDR2 FQGNSA. The CDR3 loop spans 14 amino acids. The CDR3, as DNA: TGTGCCAGCAGCTCAATAACAGGGACTTATGGCTACACCTTC. Translating it yields CASSSITGTYGYTF.

The count of this clonotype is one. This rearrangement joins TRBV29-1 to TRBJ1-2; D unresolved. The V gene lost 6 bases and the J gene lost 1 base, with 27 bases spanning the gap. Germline CDR1 reads SQVTM; CDR2 reads ANQGSEA. CDR3 size: 18 residues. CDR3 loop: CSVKYSGGRLSVNYGYTF. The CDR3 DNA is TGCAGCGTGAAGTATAGCGGAGGCAGACTGAGTGTTAACTATGGCTACACCTTC.

The V and J genes are TRBV29-1 and TRBJ2-3; 11 bases are a match to TRBD2. Germline assignment: CDR1 SQVTM and CDR2 ANQGSEA. The J segment lost 6 bases and the V segment lost 4 bases, leaving 12 bases of the junction unmatched. The CDR3 runs to 16 residues. The CDR3 DNA follows: TGCAGCGTTGGAAGACTAGCGGGGAAAGTCGCGGATACGCAGTATTTT. It encodes CSVGRLAGKVADTQYF.

This clonotype was counted between two and nine times. The chain joins TRBV12-3 or TRBV12-4 to TRBJ2-7; D may be TRBD1 or TRBD2 (5 bases each). V lost 5 bases, J lost 0 bases, and 14 bases lay in between. There are 15 residues in the CDR3. The CDR3 region is CASSKLVGDSYEQYF. CDR3 coding DNA: TGTGCCAGCAGTAAACTAGTGGGGGACTCCTACGAGCAGTACTTC.

This clonotype showed up just a few times. The chain recombines TRBV7-9 with TRBJ2-1, with D possibly called TRBD1 or TRBD2 (5 bases each). This CDR3 region has 15 residues. Germline V gene data show CDR1 as SEHNR and CDR2 as FQNEAQ (reference sequence). Trimming took 5 bases from V and 6 from J, leaving 17 bases between them. DNA of the CDR3: TGTGCCAGCAGCCCCGGGGACCTAAACTTCAATGAGCAGTTCTTC. It encodes CASSPGDLNFNEQFF.

The V and J genes are TRBV7-3 and TRBJ2-1; a possible D gene is TRBD1 (5 bases). The V and J ends lost 2 bases and 9 bases respectively, with 11 bases between them. The germline V gene encodes CDR1 SGHTA and CDR2 FQGTGA. The CDR3 is 13 amino acids. The CDR3 sequence: CASSLAGNFEQFF. The DNA for the CDR3 is TGTGCCAGCAGCTTAGCAGGGAACTTTGAGCAGTTCTTC.

The chain has TRBV7-9 and TRBJ2-1; 7 bases map to TRBD1. Germline assignment: CDR1 SEHNR and CDR2 FQNEAQ (reference sequence). This CDR3 comprises 16 residues. The ends lost 5 bases at V and 4 bases at J; junction bases unmatched: 11. The CDR3 spells CASSRSQGTQYNEQFF. CDR3 nucleotide sequence: TGTGCCAGCAGCCGCTCACAGGGGACCCAATACAATGAGCAGTTCTTC.